The entry below describes one T cell receptor beta chain. This sample was included in a study of T cell responses to AZD1222 COVID-19 vaccine. Across the whole study: Second-dose recipients at about 4 or about 12 weeks were treated as one pooled group.

Method: immunoSEQ multiplex PCR; TCRdb's copy keeps in-frame clones and lacks some. The table records 150,000 to 200,000 clones, more than 80% of them present only once. Germline CDR1 and CDR2: MDHEN and SYDVKM. CDR3 size: 14 residues. The V gene lost 6 bases and the J gene lost 5 bases, with 14 bases spanning the gap. This sequence joins TRBV28 and TRBJ1-5, with D unclear. Specimen: peripheral blood, collected on day 0 of AZD1222 vaccination. The source is an adult in good health. CDR3 amino acids: CASRSPEIHQPQHF. For the CDR3, the DNA is TGTGCCAGCAGGTCGCCAGAGATACATCAGCCCCAGCATTTT.